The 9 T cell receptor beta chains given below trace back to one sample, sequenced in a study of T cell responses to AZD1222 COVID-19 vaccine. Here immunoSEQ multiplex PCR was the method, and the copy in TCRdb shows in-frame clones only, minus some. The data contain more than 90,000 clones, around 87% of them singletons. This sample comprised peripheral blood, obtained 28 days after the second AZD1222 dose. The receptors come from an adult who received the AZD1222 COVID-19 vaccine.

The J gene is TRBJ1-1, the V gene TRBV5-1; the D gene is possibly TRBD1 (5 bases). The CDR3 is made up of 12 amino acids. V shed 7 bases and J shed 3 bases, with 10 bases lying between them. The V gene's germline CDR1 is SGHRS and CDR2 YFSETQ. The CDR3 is CASGGYDTEAFF. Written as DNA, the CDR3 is TGCGCCAGCGGGGGTTACGACACTGAAGCTTTCTTT.

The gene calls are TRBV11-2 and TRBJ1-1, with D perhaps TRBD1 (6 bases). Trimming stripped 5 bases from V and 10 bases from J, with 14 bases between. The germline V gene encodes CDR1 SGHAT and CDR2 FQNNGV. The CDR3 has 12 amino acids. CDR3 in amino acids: CASSLGGRGAFF. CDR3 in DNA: TGTGCCAGCAGCCTAGGGGGGAGGGGAGCTTTCTTT.

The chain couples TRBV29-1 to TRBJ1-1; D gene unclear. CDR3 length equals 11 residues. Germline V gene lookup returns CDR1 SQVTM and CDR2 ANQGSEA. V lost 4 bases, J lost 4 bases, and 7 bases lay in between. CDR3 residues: CSVAETTEAFF. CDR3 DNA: TGCAGCGTTGCTGAGACCACTGAAGCTTTCTTT.

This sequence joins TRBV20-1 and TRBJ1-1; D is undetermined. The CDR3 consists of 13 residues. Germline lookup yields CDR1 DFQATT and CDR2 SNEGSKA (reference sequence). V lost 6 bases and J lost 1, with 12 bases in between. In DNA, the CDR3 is TGCAGTGCCAGTCCGGATGGGAACACTGAAGCTTTCTTT. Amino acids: CSASPDGNTEAFF.

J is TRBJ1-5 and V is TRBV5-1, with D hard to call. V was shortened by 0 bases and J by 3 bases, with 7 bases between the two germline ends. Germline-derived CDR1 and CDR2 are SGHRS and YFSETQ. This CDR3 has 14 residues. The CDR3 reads CASSLGGNNQPQHF. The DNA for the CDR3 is TGCGCCAGCAGCTTGGGGGGTAACAATCAGCCCCAGCATTTT.

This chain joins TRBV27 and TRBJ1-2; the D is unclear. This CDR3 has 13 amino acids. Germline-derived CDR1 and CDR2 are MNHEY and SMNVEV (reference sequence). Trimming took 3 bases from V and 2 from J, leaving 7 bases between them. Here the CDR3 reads CASSLSSNYGYTF. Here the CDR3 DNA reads TGTGCCAGCAGTTTGAGCAGCAACTATGGCTACACCTTC.

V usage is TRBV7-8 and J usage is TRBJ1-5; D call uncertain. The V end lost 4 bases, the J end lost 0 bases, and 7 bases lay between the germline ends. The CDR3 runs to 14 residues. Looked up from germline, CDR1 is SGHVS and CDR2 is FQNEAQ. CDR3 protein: CASSSTDSNQPQHF. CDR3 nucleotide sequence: TGTGCCAGCAGCTCTACAGATAGCAATCAGCCCCAGCATTTT.

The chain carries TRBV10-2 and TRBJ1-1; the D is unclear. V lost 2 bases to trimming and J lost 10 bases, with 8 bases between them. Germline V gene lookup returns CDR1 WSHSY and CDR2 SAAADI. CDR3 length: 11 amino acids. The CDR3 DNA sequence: TGCGCCAGCAGTGAGGACGAGGGAGCTTTCTTT. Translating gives CASSEDEGAFF.

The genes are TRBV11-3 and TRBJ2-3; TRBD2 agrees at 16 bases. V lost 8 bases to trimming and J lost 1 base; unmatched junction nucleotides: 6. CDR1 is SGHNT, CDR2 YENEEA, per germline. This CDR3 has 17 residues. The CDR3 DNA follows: TGTGCCAGCTCCCCCGGGACTAGCGGGAGGGGCACAGATACGCAGTATTTT. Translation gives CASSPGTSGRGTDTQYF. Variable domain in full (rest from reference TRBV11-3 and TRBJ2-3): EAGVVQSPRYKIIEKKQPVAFWCNPISGHNTLYWYLQNLGQGPELLIRYENEEAVDDSQLPKDRFSAERLKGVDSTLKIQPAELGDSAVYLCASSPGTSGRGTDTQYFGPGTRLTVL.